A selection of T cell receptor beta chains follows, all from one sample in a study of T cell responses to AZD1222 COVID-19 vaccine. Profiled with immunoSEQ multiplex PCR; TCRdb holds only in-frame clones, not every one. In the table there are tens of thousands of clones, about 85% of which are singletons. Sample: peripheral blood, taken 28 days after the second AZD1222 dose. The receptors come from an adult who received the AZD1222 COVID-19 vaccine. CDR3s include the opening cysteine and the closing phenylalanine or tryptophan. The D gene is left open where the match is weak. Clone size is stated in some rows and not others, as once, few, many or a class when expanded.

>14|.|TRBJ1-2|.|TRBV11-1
CASSFRGHPYGYTF
TGTGCCAGCAGCTTCAGAGGACACCCCTATGGCTACACCTTC
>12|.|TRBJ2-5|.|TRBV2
CASKGSGETQYF
TGTGCCAGCAAAGGGTCCGGGGAGACCCAGTACTTC
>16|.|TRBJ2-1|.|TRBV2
CASSDYRGLSYNEQFF
TGTGCCAGCAGTGATTACCGAGGGCTTTCCTACAATGAGCAGTTCTTC
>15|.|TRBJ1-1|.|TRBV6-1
CASSEAGSLTREAFF
TGTGCCAGCAGTGAAGCTGGGAGCCTGACCCGAGAAGCTTTCTTT
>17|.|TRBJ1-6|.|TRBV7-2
CASSLGRDTSYNSPLHF
TGTGCCAGCAGCTTAGGACGCGACACCTCCTATAATTCACCCCTCCACTTT
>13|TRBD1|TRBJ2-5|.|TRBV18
CASLPGQQETQYF
TGTGCCAGCTTACCGGGACAGCAAGAGACCCAGTACTTC
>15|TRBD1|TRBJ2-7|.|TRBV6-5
CASSYEGQGQGKQYF
TGTGCCAGCAGTTACGAGGGACAGGGGCAGGGCAAGCAGTACTTC
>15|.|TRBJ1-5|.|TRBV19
CASSPRGSEVQPQHF
TGTGCCAGTAGCCCTAGGGGGTCGGAAGTGCAGCCCCAGCATTTT
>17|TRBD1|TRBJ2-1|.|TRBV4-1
CASSPHPGQGGANEQFF
TGCGCCAGCAGCCCACACCCGGGACAGGGGGGAGCCAATGAGCAGTTCTTC
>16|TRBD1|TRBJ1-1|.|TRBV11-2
CASSLGGGRGGTEAFF
TGTGCCAGCAGCTTAGGAGGGGGCAGGGGAGGCACTGAAGCTTTCTTT
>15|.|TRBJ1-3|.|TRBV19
CASSIQASPGNTIYF
TGTGCCAGTAGTATCCAGGCTAGTCCTGGAAACACCATATATTTT
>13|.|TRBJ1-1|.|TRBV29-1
CSVEGTSNTEAFF
TGCAGCGTTGAGGGGACATCGAACACTGAAGCTTTCTTT
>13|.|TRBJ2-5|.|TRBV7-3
CASSLAGGETQYF
TGTGCCAGCAGCTTGGCCGGCGGGGAGACCCAGTACTTC
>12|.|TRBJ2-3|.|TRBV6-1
CASSEVGDTQYF
TGTGCCAGCAGTGAAGTTGGGGATACGCAGTATTTT
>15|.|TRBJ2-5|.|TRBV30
CAWSEAGGMEETQYF
TGTGCCTGGAGTGAAGCAGGGGGGATGGAAGAGACCCAGTACTTC
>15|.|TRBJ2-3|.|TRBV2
CASSDDARTTDTQYF
TGTGCCAGCAGTGATGACGCGCGTACCACAGATACGCAGTATTTT
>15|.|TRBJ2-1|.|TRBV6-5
CATSPRTSSYNEQFF
TGTGCCACTTCCCCCCGCACCAGCTCCTACAATGAGCAGTTCTTC
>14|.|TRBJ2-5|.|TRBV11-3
CASSQSATQETQYF
TGTGCCAGCAGCCAGTCAGCGACTCAAGAGACCCAGTACTTC
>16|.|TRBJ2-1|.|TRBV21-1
CASRTNPKSLDNEQFF
TGTGCCAGCAGGACTAACCCGAAATCATTAGACAATGAGCAGTTCTTC
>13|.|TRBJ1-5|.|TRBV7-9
CASQGASNQPQHF
TGTGCCTCCCAAGGGGCGAGCAATCAGCCCCAGCATTTT
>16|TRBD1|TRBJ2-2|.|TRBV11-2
CALRDRGIQSTGELFF
TGTGCCTTACGGGACAGGGGGATTCAGAGCACCGGGGAGCTGTTTTTT
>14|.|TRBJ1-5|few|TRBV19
CASSRQNSNQPQHF
TGTGCCAGTAGTCGACAGAATAGCAATCAGCCCCAGCATTTT
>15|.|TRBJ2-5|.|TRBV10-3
CAISELFQGQETQYF
TGTGCCATCAGTGAGTTGTTTCAGGGGCAAGAGACCCAGTACTTC
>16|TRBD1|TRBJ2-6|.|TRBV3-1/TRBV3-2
CASRGQDLSGANVLTF
TGTGCCAGCCGAGGACAGGACCTCTCTGGGGCCAACGTCCTGACTTTC
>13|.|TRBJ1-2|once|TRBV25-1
CASRKGGNYGYTF
TGTGCCAGCAGGAAAGGGGGTAACTATGGCTACACCTTC
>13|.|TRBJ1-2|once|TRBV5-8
CASSLSPIRGYTF
TGTGCCAGCAGTTTGTCCCCCATTAGGGGCTACACCTTC
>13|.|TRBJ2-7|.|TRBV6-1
CASSDGTFYEQYF
TGTGCCAGCAGTGATGGGACTTTCTACGAGCAGTACTTC
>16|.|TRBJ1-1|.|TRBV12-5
CASGPRQSGLNTEAFF
TGTGCTAGTGGCCCCAGACAGAGCGGGTTGAACACTGAAGCTTTCTTT
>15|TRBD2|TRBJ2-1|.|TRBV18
CASLTTTSADNEQFF
TGTGCCAGCTTAACGACTACTAGCGCTGACAATGAGCAGTTCTTC
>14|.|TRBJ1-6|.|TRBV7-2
CASRRSSYNSPLHF
TGTGCCAGCAGGAGGAGCTCCTATAATTCACCCCTCCACTTT
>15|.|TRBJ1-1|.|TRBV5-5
CASSLGLAQYTEAFF
TGTGCCAGCAGCTTGGGTTTGGCGCAGTACACTGAAGCTTTCTTT
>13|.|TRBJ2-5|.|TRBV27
CASSPTLQETQYF
TGTGCCAGCAGTCCTACCCTCCAAGAGACCCAGTACTTC
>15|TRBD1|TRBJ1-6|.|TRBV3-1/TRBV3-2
CASSLGQANNSPLHF
TGTGCCAGCAGCCTTGGACAGGCAAATAATTCACCCCTCCACTTT
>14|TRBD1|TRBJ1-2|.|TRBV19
CASSSSGTGYGYTF
TGTGCCAGTAGTTCCTCCGGGACAGGGTATGGCTACACCTTC
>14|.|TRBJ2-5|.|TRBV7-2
CASSWGGAQETQYF
TGTGCCAGCAGCTGGGGGGGGGCCCAAGAGACCCAGTACTTC
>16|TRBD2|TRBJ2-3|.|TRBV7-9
CASSRGGLAGVDTQYF
TGTGCCAGCAGCCGAGGGGGACTAGCGGGAGTTGATACGCAGTATTTT
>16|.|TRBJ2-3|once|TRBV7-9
CASSPGLSQSTDTQYF
TGTGCCAGCAGCCCGGGACTTTCCCAAAGCACAGATACGCAGTATTTT